This T cell receptor (beta chain) emerged from a study of T cells after yellow fever vaccination. The CDR3 is made up of 12 amino acids. The germline V gene has CDR1 SGHRS and CDR2 YFSETQ. Trimming took 0 bases from V and 13 from J, leaving 11 bases between them. TCRdb fed the 5' RACE reads into MiXCR, producing one record per CDR3 protein. The repertoire holds some 600,000 distinct CDR3 sequences, with approximately 13% as singletons. This clonotype occurred a few times. The specimen was PBMCs, collected on the day of the yellow fever booster vaccination. The clonotype originates from a man aged 25 to 40 who received the YFV17D yellow fever vaccine. The V call is TRBV5-1, the J call TRBJ2-1; no clear D. CDR3 in DNA: TGCGCCAGCAGCTTGGAAATTCGTCCCCAGTTCTTC. It codes for CASSLEIRPQFF.